This TCR beta chain was identified in a study of Tregs in tolerant kidney transplant recipients. General study findings and limits: Few patients were studied, so findings need validation in larger groups. In tolerant patients, donor-specific Tregs outgrew total Tregs, suggesting antigen-driven expansion.

Method: immunoSEQ multiplex PCR; TCRdb's copy keeps in-frame clones and lacks some. This sample has about 83,000 clones, with roughly 98% found just once. Unstimulated regulatory T cells (CD4+CD25+CD127-), CD4+CD25- non-regulatory cells, CD4 and CD8 cells were FACS-sorted from thawed PBMCs. With respect to this clone: Its antigen is still unknown.

The CDR3 extends over 17 amino acids. Trimming removed 3 bases at V and 2 bases at J, with 18 bases between. The germline gives CDR1 MGHDK, CDR2 SYGVNS. The receptor's source is a human donor who received a combined kidney and bone marrow transplant. Sequencing used CD4+ T cells from blood, obtained before the transplant. J is TRBJ2-3 and V is TRBV25-1; a weak D match, TRBD2 (5 bases). Written as DNA, the CDR3 is TGTGCCAGCAGTGACTATGTTCGAGGGTATCTCACAGATACGCAGTATTTT. Protein sequence: CASSDYVRGYLTDTQYF.